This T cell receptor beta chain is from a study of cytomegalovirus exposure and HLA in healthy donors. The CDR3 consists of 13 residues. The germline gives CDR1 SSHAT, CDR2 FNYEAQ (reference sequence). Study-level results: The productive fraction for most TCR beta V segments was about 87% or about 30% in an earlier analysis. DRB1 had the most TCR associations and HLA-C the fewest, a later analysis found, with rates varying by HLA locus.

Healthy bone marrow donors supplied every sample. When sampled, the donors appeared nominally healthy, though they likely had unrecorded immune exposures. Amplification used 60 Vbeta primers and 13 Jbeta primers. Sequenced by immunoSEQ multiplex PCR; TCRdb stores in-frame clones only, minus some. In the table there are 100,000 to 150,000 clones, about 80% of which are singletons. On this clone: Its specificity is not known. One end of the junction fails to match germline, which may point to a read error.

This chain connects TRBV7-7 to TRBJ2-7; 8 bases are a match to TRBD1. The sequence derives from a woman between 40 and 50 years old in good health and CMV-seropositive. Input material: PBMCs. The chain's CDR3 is CASSQDRGYEQYF. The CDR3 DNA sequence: TGTGCTAGCAGTCAAGACAGGGGCTACGAGCAGTACTTC. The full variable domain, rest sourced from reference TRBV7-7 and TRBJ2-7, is GAGVSQSPRYKVTKRGQDVTLRCDPISSHATLYWYQQALGQGPEFLTYFNYEAQPDKSGLPSDRFSAERPEGSISTLTIQRTEQRDSAMYRCASSQDRGYEQYFGPGTRLTVT.